This T cell receptor (beta chain) was sequenced in a study of T cells in Graves' hyperthyroidism and ophthalmopathy (dated by TCRdb to the late 2010s). Looking at the study overall: Peripheral blood was collected at initial diagnosis, before any treatment. TCR V-J signatures able to tell the groups apart were searched for in a discovery cohort of approximately 95 patients, of whom roughly 42 had Graves' ophthalmopathy and around 57 had stable Graves' hyperthyroidism. Prospective prediction of ophthalmopathy was tested in an independent validation cohort consisting of some 20 hyperthyroidism patients and more than 15 patients who later progressed to ophthalmopathy. The roughly 94 discovery patients were randomly split 7:3 into training and test sets. The study also compared thyroid tissue and blood T-cell repertoires from roughly six Graves' hyperthyroidism patients. Following sampling, methimazole starting at 30 mg daily was given to hyperthyroidism patients, and high-dose intravenous methylprednisolone was given to ophthalmopathy patients. The paper describes TCR Vbeta CDR3 sequencing of 120 to 150 peripheral blood samples, made up of about 41 ophthalmopathy patients, some 80 hyperthyroidism patients and about 17 progressor patients. The paper as a whole reports these results and caveats: Most expanded thyroid clonotypes (frequency above 0.001) were also found in blood, which suggests that blood repertoires may mirror thyroid immune responses. During validation, the model predicted progression to ophthalmopathy a median of roughly 7.1 months ahead of onset, with around 71% sensitivity and 72.22% specificity. No statistical method was used to fix the sample size in advance, and group allocation was not hidden from the investigators. A 13 V-J signature model separated ophthalmopathy from stable hyperthyroidism, with over 85% sensitivity and roughly 81% specificity in cross-validation and 80%/75% in testing.

A patient counted as having stable Graves' hyperthyroidism if no progression to ophthalmopathy occurred over 18 months of follow-up. Hyperthyroidism patients were aged 18 to 65 years and newly diagnosed, with disease duration of less than 2 months. Any patient with an uncontrolled infection, another autoimmune disease, pregnancy or lactation was excluded. Clinical symptoms, serum thyroxine and TRAb, thyroid ultrasound, and orbital computed tomography formed the basis for the diagnoses. PBMCs were separated from 7.5 to 10 ml of fresh peripheral blood using Ficoll-Paque density gradient centrifugation. Trizol reagent was used to extract total RNA, and RNA quality was then checked on an Agilent 2100 Bioanalyzer. This clonotype appeared a few times. What antigen it recognizes has not been identified. Within one base of it there is no much larger clone, and no base qualities were kept. The TCR beta CDR3 regions were amplified from RNA transcripts. For the first round of RT-PCR on the TCR CDR3, the HTBI primer set was used together with the Qiagen OneStep RT-PCR kit. Libraries were constructed in a second round of multiplex PCR, after which size selection and purification were carried out. The libraries were sequenced on an Illumina HiSeq2000 using paired-end 100 bp reads. The study's own analysis went as follows. Raw data were processed with SOAPnuke, discarding reads with adapters, uncalled bases, mean Phred below 15, or no exact constant-primer or identifier match. COPE v1.2.5 was used to merge high-quality paired reads, and clonotypes were defined as unique nucleotide sequences. MiTCR v1.1 was used to align clonotypes to the IMGT TRBV, TRBD and TRBJ reference segments. Only V-J combinations with frequency above 0.0001, covering 99% to 99.2% of repertoires, were analysed. The TCS score was defined as F50 (clonal expansion) divided by E x V (chaos), with BLOSUM62-based TCRdist calculated between CDR3 peptides within each V-J. Welch's t-statistics and random forest reduced around 520 V-J features to 13, which were used in a naive Bayes classifier (R e1071). TCRdb reworked the public reads: Q25 trimming with fastp, MiXCR clone assembly, productive beta chains retained. CDR3 protein sequences are deduplicated, and each keeps its most common genes and DNA. The V and J calls, along with clone size, are taken from TCRdb and not from the paper's own processing. Within this sample are 300,000 to 400,000 distinct CDR3 sequences, with roughly 13% of them counted one time only. The ten largest clones add up to 9.5% to 12% of the sample.

Its CDR3 holds 12 amino acids, cysteine through phenylalanine. The retained sequence is limited to the CDR3, 36 bases, with the frame set at the first base. V is pared back by 0 bases and J by 4 bases, with 7 bases lying between the germline termini. CDR1 and CDR2 are drawn from the germline V gene (reference sequence): GTSNPN, SVGIG. The receptor's source is a woman in her fifties or sixties with Graves' hyperthyroidism. The receptor chain draws on TRBV30 and TRBJ2-7, with the D gene not confidently named. The sequenced sample consisted of blood. The CDR3 is CAWSVPGYEQYF. Here is the DNA: TGTGCCTGGAGTGTACCAGGTTACGAGCAGTACTTC.